This T cell receptor beta chain was documented in a study of blood T cell repertoires in COVID-19. Study overall: The cDNA or gDNA used as material had been derived from T cells, B-cell-depleted T cells, or PBMCs.

CDR1 is SQVTM, CDR2 ANQGSEA, per germline. Trimming at V came to 1 base and at J to 9 bases, leaving 15 bases not matched to a gene. The CDR3 has 16 residues. Seattle cases were enrolled at active infection and followed longitudinally. Per the study methods: Researchers report that nucleated cell counts were estimated from reference gene primer amplification. Sequencing was performed with immunoSEQ multiplex PCR; in TCRdb, only in-frame clones are kept and a portion is missing. For V, J and clone size, that table is used; D and trimming come from the DNA. The table lists roughly 210,000 clones, under 90% of them singletons, with about 10% in the top ten.

The clonotype comes from a woman of 80 years or more with COVID-19, enrolled during active disease. The chain links TRBV29-1 to TRBJ1-1; 9 bases fit TRBD1. Input material: peripheral blood. The CDR3 here is CSVEVGTGTVSYKAFF. The DNA of the CDR3 is TGCAGCGTTGAAGTGGGGACAGGGACTGTGTCTTACAAAGCTTTCTTT.